This T cell receptor (beta chain) emerged from a study of blood T cell repertoires in COVID-19. Study at large: The study drew acute and convalescent COVID-19 samples from the United States, Italy and Spain. In each case, the material was cDNA or gDNA derived from T cells, B-cell-depleted T cells, or PBMCs.

How the authors handled the data: Amplified reference gene primers provided the basis for estimating nucleated cell counts. The data were produced by immunoSEQ multiplex PCR, yet TCRdb's version contains in-frame clones alone and is incomplete. That table gives V, J and clone size, and the DNA gave D and trimming. The sample contains fewer than 70,000 clones, 80% to 90% of which appear only once. This clone was detected once. Specimen: peripheral blood. This receptor was taken from a human donor in a cohort sampled during active COVID-19.

CDR3 coding DNA: TGTGCCATCAGGGACAGGGCGTTGAACACTGAAGCTTTCTTT. It is translated as CAIRDRALNTEAFF. The chain couples TRBV10-3 to TRBJ1-1; 8 bases map to TRBD1. Germline V gene sequence: CDR1 ENHRY, CDR2 SYGVKD. V trimming: 6 bases; J trimming: 0 bases; junction bases outside the gene matches: 3. The CDR3 length is 14 residues.